The text below deals with one TCR beta chain. The antigen remains undetermined. A single record per CDR3 protein comes from TCRdb applying MiXCR to the RT-PCR reads. The table records over 400,000 distinct CDR3 sequences, about 10% of them present only once. This specimen belongs to a study of response to subunit inactivated influenza vaccine. Study-level results: The authors put forward the suggestion that each seasonal influenza vaccination may bring in only a limited number of new T cells.

CDR3 length: 14 amino acids. The V gene lost 6 bases and the J gene lost 8 bases, with 16 bases spanning the gap. Germline CDR1 is MNHNS and CDR2 is SASEGT. This TCR came from a man aged 50 or older who received an inactivated influenza vaccine. V and J are TRBV6-1 and TRBJ1-4; D gene ambiguous. The material sequenced was PBMCs from blood, taken roughly 47 days after vaccination. CDR3 residues: CASSPSPGGEKLFF. CDR3 bases: TGTGCCAGCAGCCCCTCCCCAGGAGGGGAAAAACTGTTTTTT.